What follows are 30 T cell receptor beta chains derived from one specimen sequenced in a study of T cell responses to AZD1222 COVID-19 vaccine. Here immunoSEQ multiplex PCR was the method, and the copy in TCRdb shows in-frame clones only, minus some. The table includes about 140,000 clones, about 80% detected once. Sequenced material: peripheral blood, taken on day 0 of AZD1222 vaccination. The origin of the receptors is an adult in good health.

CDR3 region: CSVVKTGGFGGYTF. As DNA, the CDR3 is TGCAGCGTTGTTAAGACAGGGGGGTTCGGTGGCTACACCTTC. The genes are TRBV29-1 and TRBJ1-2; 9 nucleotides line up with TRBD1. The CDR3 extends over 14 amino acids. Germline CDR1 reads SQVTM; CDR2 reads ANQGSEA. V shed 4 bases, J shed 7 bases, and the junction held 10 bases outside the gene matches.

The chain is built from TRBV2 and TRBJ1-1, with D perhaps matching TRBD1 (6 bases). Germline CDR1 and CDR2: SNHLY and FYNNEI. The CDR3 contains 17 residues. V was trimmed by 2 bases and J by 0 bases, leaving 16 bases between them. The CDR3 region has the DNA TGTGCCAGCAGTGAATATCTGTGGGGGCAGTTGAACACTGAAGCTTTCTTT. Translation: CASSEYLWGQLNTEAFF.

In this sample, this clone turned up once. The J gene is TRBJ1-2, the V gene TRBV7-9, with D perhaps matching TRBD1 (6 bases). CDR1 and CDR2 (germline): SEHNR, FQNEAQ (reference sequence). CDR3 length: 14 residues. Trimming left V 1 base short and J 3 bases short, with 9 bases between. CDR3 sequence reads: CASSLEGEDYGYTF. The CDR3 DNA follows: TGTGCCAGCAGCTTAGAGGGGGAGGACTATGGCTACACCTTC.

CDR3 sequence (DNA): TGTGCCAGCAGTGCCTTACAGGGCCTCGTCTCCAATCAGCCCCAGCATTTT. Its protein is CASSALQGLVSNQPQHF. The chain joins TRBV27 to TRBJ1-5; D might be TRBD1 (6 bases). V dropped 5 bases and J dropped 3 bases, with 20 bases sitting between them. This CDR3 region has 17 residues. Germline CDR1 reads MNHEY; CDR2 reads SMNVEV (reference sequence).

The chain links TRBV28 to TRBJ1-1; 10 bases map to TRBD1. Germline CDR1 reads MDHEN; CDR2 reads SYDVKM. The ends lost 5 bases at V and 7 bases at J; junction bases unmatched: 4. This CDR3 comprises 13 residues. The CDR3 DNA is TGTGCCAGCAGTACGAGGGACAGGGGTGAAGCTTTCTTT. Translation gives CASSTRDRGEAFF.

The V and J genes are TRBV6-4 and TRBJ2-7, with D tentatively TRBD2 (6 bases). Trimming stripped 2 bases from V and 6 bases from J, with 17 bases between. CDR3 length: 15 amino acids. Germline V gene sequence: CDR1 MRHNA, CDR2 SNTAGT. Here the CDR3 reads CASSDLAGPMGEQYF. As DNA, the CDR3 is TGTGCCAGCAGTGACCTTGCGGGGCCGATGGGCGAGCAGTACTTC.

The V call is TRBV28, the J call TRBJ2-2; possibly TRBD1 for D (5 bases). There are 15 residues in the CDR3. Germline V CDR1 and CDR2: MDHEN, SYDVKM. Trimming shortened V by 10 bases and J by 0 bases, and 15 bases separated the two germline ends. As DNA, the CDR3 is TGTGCCATCCTGATAAGACAGTCGAACACCGGGGAGCTGTTTTTT. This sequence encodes CAILIRQSNTGELFF.

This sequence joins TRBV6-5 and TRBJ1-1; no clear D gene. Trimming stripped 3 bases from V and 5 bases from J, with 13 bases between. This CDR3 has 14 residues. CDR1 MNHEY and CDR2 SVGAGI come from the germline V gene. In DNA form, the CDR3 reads TGTGCCAGCAGTTATGTGGTCCCGGGGACTGAAGCTTTCTTT. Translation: CASSYVVPGTEAFF.

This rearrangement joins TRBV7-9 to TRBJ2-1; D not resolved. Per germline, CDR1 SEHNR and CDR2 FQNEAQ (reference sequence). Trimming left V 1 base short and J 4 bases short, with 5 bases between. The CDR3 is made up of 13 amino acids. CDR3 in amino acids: CASSLGEYNEQFF. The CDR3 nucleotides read TGTGCCAGCAGCTTAGGGGAATACAATGAGCAGTTCTTC.

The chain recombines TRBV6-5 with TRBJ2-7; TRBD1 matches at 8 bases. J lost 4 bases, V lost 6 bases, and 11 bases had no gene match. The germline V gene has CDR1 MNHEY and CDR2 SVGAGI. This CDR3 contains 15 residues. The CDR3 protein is CASRTETGGGYEQYF. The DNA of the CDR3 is TGTGCCAGCAGGACTGAAACAGGGGGTGGATACGAGCAGTACTTC.

DNA for the CDR3: TGTGCCAGCAGTTTATCGAAAGGCGCTGAAGCTTTCTTT. Translating it yields CASSLSKGAEAFF. V is TRBV27 and J is TRBJ1-1; D is undetermined. There are 13 residues in the CDR3. Trimming removed 0 bases from V and 6 bases from J, with 8 bases in between. Per germline, CDR1 MNHEY and CDR2 SMNVEV (reference sequence).

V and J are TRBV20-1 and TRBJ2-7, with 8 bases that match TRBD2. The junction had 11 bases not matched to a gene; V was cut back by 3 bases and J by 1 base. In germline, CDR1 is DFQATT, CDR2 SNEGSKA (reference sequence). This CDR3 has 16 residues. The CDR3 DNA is TGCAGTGCTAGTCGGGGGGGTCCCACTATTTCCTACGAGCAGTACTTC. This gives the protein CSASRGGPTISYEQYF.

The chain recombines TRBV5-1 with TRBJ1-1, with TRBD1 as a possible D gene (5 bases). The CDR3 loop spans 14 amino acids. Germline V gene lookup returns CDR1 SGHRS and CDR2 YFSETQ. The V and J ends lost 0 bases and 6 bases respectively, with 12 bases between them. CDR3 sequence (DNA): TGCGCCAGCAGCTTGGAGACGGAAGGGGCTGAAGCTTTCTTT. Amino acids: CASSLETEGAEAFF.

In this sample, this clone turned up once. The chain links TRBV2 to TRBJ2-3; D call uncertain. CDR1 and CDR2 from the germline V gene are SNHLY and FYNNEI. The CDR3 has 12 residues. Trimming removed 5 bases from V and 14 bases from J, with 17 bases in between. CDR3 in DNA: TGTGCCAGCAGTCCTGGACCCGAATTGGGGTATTTT. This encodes CASSPGPELGYF.

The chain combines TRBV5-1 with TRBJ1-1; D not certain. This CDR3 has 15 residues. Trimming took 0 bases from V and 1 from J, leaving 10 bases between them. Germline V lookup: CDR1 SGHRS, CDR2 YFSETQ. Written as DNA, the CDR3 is TGCGCCAGCAGCTTGGTTGGAGGGTCGAACACTGAAGCTTTCTTT. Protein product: CASSLVGGSNTEAFF.

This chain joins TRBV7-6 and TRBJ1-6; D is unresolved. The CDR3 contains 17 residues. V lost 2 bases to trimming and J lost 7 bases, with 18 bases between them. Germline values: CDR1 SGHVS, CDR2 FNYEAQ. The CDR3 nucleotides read TGTGCCAGCAGCTTACGCGCCGCCTCCGCGGAGAATTCACCCCTCCACTTT. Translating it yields CASSLRAASAENSPLHF.

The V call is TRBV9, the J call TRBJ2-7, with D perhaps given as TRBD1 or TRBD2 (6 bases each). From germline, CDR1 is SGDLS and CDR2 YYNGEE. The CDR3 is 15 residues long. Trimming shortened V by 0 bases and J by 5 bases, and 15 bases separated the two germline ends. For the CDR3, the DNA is TGTGCCAGCAGCGTAGGATTAGCAGGGGAGGACGAGCAGTACTTC. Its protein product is CASSVGLAGEDEQYF.

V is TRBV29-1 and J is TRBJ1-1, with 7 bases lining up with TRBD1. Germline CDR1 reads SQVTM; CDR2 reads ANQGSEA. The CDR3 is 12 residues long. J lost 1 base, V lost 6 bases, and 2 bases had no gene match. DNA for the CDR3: TGCAGCGTACGGACAGGGAACACTGAAGCTTTCTTT. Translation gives CSVRTGNTEAFF.

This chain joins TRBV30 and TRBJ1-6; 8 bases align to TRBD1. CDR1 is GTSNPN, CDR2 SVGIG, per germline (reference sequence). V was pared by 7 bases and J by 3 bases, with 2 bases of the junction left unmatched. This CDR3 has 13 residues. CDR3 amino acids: CASGQGYNSPLHF. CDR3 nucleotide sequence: TGTGCCTCCGGACAGGGCTATAATTCACCCCTCCACTTT.

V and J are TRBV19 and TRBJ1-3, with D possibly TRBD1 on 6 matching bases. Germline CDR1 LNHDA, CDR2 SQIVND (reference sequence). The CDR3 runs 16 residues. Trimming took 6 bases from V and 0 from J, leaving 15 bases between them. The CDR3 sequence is CASSHTTGVSGNTIYF. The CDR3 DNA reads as TGTGCCAGTAGCCACACGACAGGAGTCTCTGGAAACACCATATATTTT.

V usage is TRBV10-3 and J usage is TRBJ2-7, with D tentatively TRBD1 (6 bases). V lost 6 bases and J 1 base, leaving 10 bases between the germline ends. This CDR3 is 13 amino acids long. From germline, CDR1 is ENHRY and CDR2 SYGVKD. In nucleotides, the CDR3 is TGTGCCATCAGGACAGGTGAATCCTACGAGCAGTACTTC. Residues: CAIRTGESYEQYF.

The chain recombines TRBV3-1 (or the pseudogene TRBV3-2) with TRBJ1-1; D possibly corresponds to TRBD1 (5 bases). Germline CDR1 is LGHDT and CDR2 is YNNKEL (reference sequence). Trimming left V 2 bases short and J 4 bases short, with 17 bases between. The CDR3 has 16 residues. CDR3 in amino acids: CASSQSRPTRGTEAFF. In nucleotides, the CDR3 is TGTGCCAGCAGCCAAAGTAGGCCGACAAGGGGCACTGAAGCTTTCTTT.

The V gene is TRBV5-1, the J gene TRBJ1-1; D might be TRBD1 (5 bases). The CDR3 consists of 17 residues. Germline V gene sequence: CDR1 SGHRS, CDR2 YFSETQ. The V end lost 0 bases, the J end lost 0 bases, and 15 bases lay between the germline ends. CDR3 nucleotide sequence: TGCGCCAGCAGCTTGGCCTGGCAGGGAAGCGTGAACACTGAAGCTTTCTTT. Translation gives CASSLAWQGSVNTEAFF.

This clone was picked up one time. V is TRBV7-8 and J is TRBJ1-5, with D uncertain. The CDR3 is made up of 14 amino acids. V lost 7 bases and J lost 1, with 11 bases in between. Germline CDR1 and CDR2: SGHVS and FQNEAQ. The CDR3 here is CASTPQRSNQPQHF. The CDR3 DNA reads TGTGCCAGCACCCCTCAAAGGAGCAATCAGCCCCAGCATTTT.

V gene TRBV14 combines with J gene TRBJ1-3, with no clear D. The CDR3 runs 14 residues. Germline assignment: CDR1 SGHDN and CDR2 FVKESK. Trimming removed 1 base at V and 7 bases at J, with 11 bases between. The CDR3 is CASSQVSGMNTIYF. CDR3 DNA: TGTGCCAGCAGCCAAGTTTCTGGTATGAACACCATATATTTT.

The CDR3 spells CASSPNILTSLGNQPQHF. Written as DNA, the CDR3 is TGTGCCAGCAGTCCTAACATTCTCACTTCCTTAGGTAATCAGCCCCAGCATTTT. This rearrangement joins TRBV28 to TRBJ1-5; D not certain. Germline V gene data show CDR1 as MDHEN and CDR2 as SYDVKM. Trimming removed 5 bases at V and 4 bases at J, with 24 bases between. The CDR3 length is 18 residues.

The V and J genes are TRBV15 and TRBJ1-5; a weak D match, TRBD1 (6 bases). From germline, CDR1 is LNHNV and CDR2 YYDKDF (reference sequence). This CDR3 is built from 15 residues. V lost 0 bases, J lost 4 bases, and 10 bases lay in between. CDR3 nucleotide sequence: TGTGCCACCAGCAGAGAGCAGGGGCCAAATCAGCCCCAGCATTTT. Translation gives CATSREQGPNQPQHF.

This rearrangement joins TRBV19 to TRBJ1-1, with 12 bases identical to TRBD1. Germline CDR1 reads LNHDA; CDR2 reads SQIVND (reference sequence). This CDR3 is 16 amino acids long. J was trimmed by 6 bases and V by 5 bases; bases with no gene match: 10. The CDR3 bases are TGTGCCAGTAGTCCCGGGACAGGGGGCGGTTATCCTGAAGCTTTCTTT. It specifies CASSPGTGGGYPEAFF. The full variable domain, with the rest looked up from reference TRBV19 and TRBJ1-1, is DGGITQSPKYLFRKEGQNVTLSCEQNLNHDAMYWYRQDPGQGLRLIYYSQIVNDFQKGDIAEGYSVSREKKESFPLTVTSAQKNPTAFYLCASSPGTGGGYPEAFFGQGTRLTVV.

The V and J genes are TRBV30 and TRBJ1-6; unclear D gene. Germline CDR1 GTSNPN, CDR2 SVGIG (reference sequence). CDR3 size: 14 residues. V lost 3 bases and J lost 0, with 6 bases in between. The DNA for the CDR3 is TGTGCCTGGAGACCGGACTCCTATAATTCACCCCTCCACTTT. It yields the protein CAWRPDSYNSPLHF.

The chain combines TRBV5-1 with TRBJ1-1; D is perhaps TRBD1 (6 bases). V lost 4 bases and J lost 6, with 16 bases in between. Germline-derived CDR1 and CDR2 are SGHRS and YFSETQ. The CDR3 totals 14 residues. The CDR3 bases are TGCGCCAGCAGCAAGGACAGAAACCCCTCTGAAGCTTTCTTT. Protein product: CASSKDRNPSEAFF. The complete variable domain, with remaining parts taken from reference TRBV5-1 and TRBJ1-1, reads KAGVTQTPRYLIKTRGQQVTLSCSPISGHRSVSWYQQTPGQGLQFLFEYFSETQRNKGNFPGRFSGRQFSNSRSEMNVSTLELGDSALYLCASSKDRNPSEAFFGQGTRLTVV.